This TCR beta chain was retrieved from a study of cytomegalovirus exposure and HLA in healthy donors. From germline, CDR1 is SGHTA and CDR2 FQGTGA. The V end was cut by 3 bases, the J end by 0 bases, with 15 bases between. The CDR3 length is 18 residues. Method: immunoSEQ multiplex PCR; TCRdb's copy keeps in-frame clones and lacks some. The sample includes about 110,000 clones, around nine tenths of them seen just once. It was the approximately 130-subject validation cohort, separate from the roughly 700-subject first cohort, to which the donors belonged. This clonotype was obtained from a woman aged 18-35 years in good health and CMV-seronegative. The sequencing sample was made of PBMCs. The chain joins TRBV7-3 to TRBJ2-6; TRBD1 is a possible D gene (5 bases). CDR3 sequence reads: CASSLRGSGISGANVLTF. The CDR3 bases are TGTGCCAGCAGCTTGCGTGGGTCAGGGATCTCTGGGGCCAACGTCCTGACTTTC.